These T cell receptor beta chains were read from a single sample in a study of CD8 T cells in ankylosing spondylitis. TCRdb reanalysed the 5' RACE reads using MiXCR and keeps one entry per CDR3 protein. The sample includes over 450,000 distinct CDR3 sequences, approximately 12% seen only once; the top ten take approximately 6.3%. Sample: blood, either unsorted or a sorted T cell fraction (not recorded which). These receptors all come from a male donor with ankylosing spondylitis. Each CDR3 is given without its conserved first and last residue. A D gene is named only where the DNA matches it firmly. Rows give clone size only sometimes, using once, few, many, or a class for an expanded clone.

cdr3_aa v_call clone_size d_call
ASKSADTDTQY TRBV5-1 few -
ASSSYRGSGVLETQY TRBV5-1 - -
ATMKSGAGNQPQH TRBV7-9 few -
SVEGFGFSDEQF TRBV29-1 many -
ASTQEDIPNYGYT TRBV9 few -
ASSASDGFNQPQH TRBV12-3/TRBV12-4 - -
ASSQGFQDREQF TRBV3-1 many -
SVEDPVTDTQY TRBV29-1 many -
ASSHGLAGVGEQF TRBV4-1 few TRBD2
ASSPSLSQESQY TRBV11-2 few -
ASSTGTGKDEQF TRBV10-1 many TRBD1
ASSPGGRNQPQH TRBV27 - TRBD1
ASSSGAETQY TRBV28 many -
SGSLRGHTDTQY TRBV20-1 once -
ASSFGDPSAYEQY TRBV7-9 - -
ASSLGLAEGSEQY TRBV7-2 - TRBD2
ASSTTSGGFNEQF TRBV7-2 - TRBD2
ASSFYGFNQPQH TRBV12-3/TRBV12-4 few -
ASTPRPGQGNQPQH TRBV19 - TRBD1
SASVGSGGEDTQY TRBV20-1 - -
ATSDQGQGGAGELF TRBV24-1 many TRBD1
SVSGWNEQF TRBV29-1 - -
ASSSAWTGEAF TRBV2 - TRBD1
SARTGGKEKLF TRBV20-1 few TRBD1
ASSGQGLNEQF TRBV2 few TRBD1
ASSFLGGVRNSYNEQF TRBV12-3/TRBV12-4 - -
ASSKEAVPSGSFPNEQF TRBV21-1 few -
ASSQGDEKLF TRBV18 - -